This TCR beta chain was documented in a study of beta chain features in type 1 diabetes. Central memory, naive, regulatory and stem cell-like memory CD4+ cells were sorted by CD45RO/CCR7/CD25/CD127/CD95/CD27. This clone was counted between two and nine times. CDR3 length: 14 amino acids. Between the trimmed V and J ends, which lost 4 bases and 4 bases, there was a span of 13 bases. Germline CDR1 SEHNR, CDR2 FQNEAQ (reference sequence). What was sequenced were expressed TCRB transcripts, since all of the isolated RNA had been reverse transcribed. Assay used: immunoSEQ multiplex PCR; TCRdb lists only in-frame clones, some missing. The data show 300,000 to 350,000 clones, 7% to 9% seen once.

This receptor was obtained from a woman between 18 and 30 years old in good health. The V and J genes are TRBV7-9 and TRBJ1-1; tentative D call: TRBD1 (5 bases). Specimen: central memory CD4+ T cells from blood. CDR3 loop: CASSWAGAGTEAFF. The CDR3 coding sequence is TGTGCCAGCAGCTGGGCCGGGGCGGGCACTGAAGCTTTCTTT.